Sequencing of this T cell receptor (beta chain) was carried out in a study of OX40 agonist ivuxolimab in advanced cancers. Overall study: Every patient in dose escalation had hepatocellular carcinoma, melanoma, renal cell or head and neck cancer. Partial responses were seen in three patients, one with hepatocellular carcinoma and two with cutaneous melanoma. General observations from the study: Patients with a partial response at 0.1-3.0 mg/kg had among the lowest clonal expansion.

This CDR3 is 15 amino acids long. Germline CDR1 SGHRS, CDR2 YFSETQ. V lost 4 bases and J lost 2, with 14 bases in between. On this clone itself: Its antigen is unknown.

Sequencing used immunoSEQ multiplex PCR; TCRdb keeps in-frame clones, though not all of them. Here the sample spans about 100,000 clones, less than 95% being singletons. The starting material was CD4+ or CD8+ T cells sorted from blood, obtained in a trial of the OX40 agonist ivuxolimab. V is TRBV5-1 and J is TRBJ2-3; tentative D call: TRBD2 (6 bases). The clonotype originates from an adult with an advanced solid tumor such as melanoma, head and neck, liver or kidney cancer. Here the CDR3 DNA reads TGCGCCAGCAGCGGGGGGACTCATTCCACAGATACGCAGTATTTT. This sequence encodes CASSGGTHSTDTQYF. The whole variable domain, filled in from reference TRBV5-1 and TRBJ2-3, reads KAGVTQTPRYLIKTRGQQVTLSCSPISGHRSVSWYQQTPGQGLQFLFEYFSETQRNKGNFPGRFSGRQFSNSRSEMNVSTLELGDSALYLCASSGGTHSTDTQYFGPGTRLTVL.